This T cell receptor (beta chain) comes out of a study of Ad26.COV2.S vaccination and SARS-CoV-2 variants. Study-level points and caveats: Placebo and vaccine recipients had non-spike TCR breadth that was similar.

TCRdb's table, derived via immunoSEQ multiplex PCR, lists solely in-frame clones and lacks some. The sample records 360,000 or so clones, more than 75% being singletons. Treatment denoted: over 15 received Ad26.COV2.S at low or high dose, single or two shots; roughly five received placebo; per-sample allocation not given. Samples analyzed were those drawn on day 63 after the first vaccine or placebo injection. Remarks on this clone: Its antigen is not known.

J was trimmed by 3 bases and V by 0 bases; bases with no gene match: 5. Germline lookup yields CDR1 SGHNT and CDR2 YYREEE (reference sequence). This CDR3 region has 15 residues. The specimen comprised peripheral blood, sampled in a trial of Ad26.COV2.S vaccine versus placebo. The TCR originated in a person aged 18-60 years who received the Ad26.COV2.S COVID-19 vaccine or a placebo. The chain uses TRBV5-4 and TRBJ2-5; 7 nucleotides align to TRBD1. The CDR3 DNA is TGTGCCAGCAGCTTGGGGGACAGAGACAAAGAGACCCAGTACTTC. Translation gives CASSLGDRDKETQYF. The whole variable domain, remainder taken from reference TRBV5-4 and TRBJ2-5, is ETGVTQSPTHLIKTRGQQVTLRCSSQSGHNTVSWYQQALGQGPQFIFQYYREEENGRGNFPPRFSGLQFPNYSSELNVNALELDDSALYLCASSLGDRDKETQYFGPGTRLLVL.